This T cell receptor (beta chain) was sequenced in a study of T cell responses to AZD1222 COVID-19 vaccine. Overall study results and limits: There were mostly white British donors and more females than males, and clonal diversity was possibly underestimated. No day 14 peak samples; only post-peak repertoires were characterized. As reported, nearly half of all spike-specific TCRs target variant regions that are unmutated.

Second doses at about 4 or about 12 weeks were pooled. Worth noting for this clone: Its specificity is not known.

Measured with immunoSEQ multiplex PCR; TCRdb has only the in-frame clones, and not every one. In the table there are around 130,000 clones, approximately 92% of which are singletons. V dropped 3 bases and J dropped 5 bases, with 7 bases sitting between them. The CDR3 contains 12 residues. Germline V gives CDR1 KGHSH, CDR2 LQKENI. The sequence was collected from an adult who received the AZD1222 COVID-19 vaccine. The specimen was peripheral blood, collected 28 days after the second AZD1222 dose. The chain carries TRBV18 and TRBJ1-1; D call uncertain. This CDR3 is CASSPLSTEAFF. The DNA for the CDR3 is TGTGCCAGCTCACCCCTTAGTACTGAAGCTTTCTTT.